Each of the 12 T cell receptor beta chains below was sequenced from the same sample in a study of regulatory T cells in long-lasting Graves disease. Time point: newly diagnosed GD, antithyroid drugs for less than 3 months. Following extraction of RNA from PBMCs, that RNA was used to make the TCR library. With iRepertoire HTBI primers and Arm-PCR of CDR3 regions, TCR beta libraries were built. TCRdb re-derived calls from the multiplex PCR reads in MiXCR, one entry per CDR3 protein. The data hold under 800,000 distinct CDR3 sequences, with around 15% observed a single time. This same sample was also part of a study on T cells in Graves' hyperthyroidism and ophthalmopathy.

The sample in question was peripheral blood mononuclear cells (PBMCs), obtained at new diagnosis, from a patient treated with antithyroid drugs. The receptor source for this set is a woman in her 30s with Graves disease.

The chain is built from TRBV28 and TRBJ1-2; 9 positions agree with TRBD1. V lost 3 bases, J lost 8 bases, and 7 bases stayed unmatched. Germline V gene data show CDR1 as MDHEN and CDR2 as SYDVKM. The CDR3 has 14 residues. The CDR3 here is CASSFSGTGRGYTF. CDR3 nucleotides: TGTGCCAGCAGTTTCTCAGGGACAGGGAGGGGCTACACCTTC.

The rearrangement joins TRBV18 to TRBJ2-3; 15 bases match TRBD2. Germline CDR1 is KGHSH and CDR2 is LQKENI. The length of the CDR3 is 16 residues. V was clipped by 0 bases and J by 5 bases; unmatched bases: 0. This CDR3 is CASSPPGLAGGDTQYF. The DNA of the CDR3 is TGTGCCAGCTCACCACCGGGACTAGCGGGAGGAGATACGCAGTATTTT.

V gene TRBV19 combines with J gene TRBJ1-2; maybe TRBD1 (5 bases). Per the germline V gene, CDR1 is LNHDA and CDR2 is SQIVND (reference sequence). V shed 3 bases and J shed 8 bases, with 16 bases lying between them. This CDR3 contains 14 residues. CDR3 in amino acids: CASSIIRAGSGYTF. The CDR3 DNA reads TGTGCCAGTAGTATCATCAGGGCAGGGAGCGGCTACACCTTC.

A remark on this clonotype: A read error may explain this, as a much larger clone is one base away. J is TRBJ2-7 and V is TRBV15; D is perhaps TRBD1 or TRBD2 (5 bases each). This CDR3 comprises 14 residues. Germline CDR1 reads LNHNV; CDR2 reads YYDKDF (reference sequence). The DNA for the CDR3 is TGTGCCACCAGCAGAGCCGGGGCCTCCTACGAGCGGTACTTC. Residues: CATSRAGASYERYF.

This clonotype was counted many times. The chain uses TRBV12-3 or TRBV12-4 and TRBJ2-1; TRBD2 matches at 13 bases. J was trimmed by 5 bases and V by 0 bases; bases with no gene match: 7. CDR3 length equals 18 residues. The DNA of the CDR3 is TGTGCCAGCAGTTTAGCGGTTGGACTAGCGGGAGAGAACAATGAGCAGTTCTTC. Protein: CASSLAVGLAGENNEQFF.

This clonotype was observed many times. The chain employs TRBV5-1 and TRBJ2-3; unclear D gene. Deletions cut 0 bases from V and 2 bases from J, with 10 bases between. Germline CDR1 and CDR2: SGHRS and YFSETQ. The CDR3 runs 15 residues. CDR3 in amino acids: CASSLAWRTTDTQYF. The DNA of the CDR3 is TGCGCCAGCAGCTTGGCCTGGCGGACCACAGATACGCAGTATTTT.

This clonotype occurred a few times. This rearrangement joins TRBV5-6 to TRBJ1-2; 7 bases are shared with TRBD1. The V gene's germline CDR1 is SGHDT and CDR2 YYEEEE. V shed 1 base and J 3 bases; nucleotides not matched to a gene: 12. The CDR3 is 17 residues long. CDR3 in DNA: TGTGCCAGCAGCTTGTTCGGGACAGCCGCCATTGACTATGGCTACACCTTC. Protein sequence: CASSLFGTAAIDYGYTF.

This clonotype was observed at least ten times. The V and J genes are TRBV4-1 and TRBJ1-1; weak D call: TRBD1 (5 bases). CDR1 is MGHRA and CDR2 is YSYEKL in the germline V gene. This CDR3 contains 17 residues. The V end was cut by 1 base, the J end by 1 base, with 16 bases between. The CDR3 DNA follows: TGCGCCAGCAGCCAAGGCAAGGGGCCCGTACCGAACACTGAAGCTTTCTTT. It translates to CASSQGKGPVPNTEAFF.

This clonotype has ten or more counts. CDR3: CASSLVVLQETQYF. The CDR3 nucleotides are TGTGCCAGCAGCTTAGTCGTACTCCAAGAGACCCAGTACTTC. The V gene is TRBV7-9, the J gene TRBJ2-5; D gene unclear. With 1 base removed from V and 1 base from J, the gap between germline ends came to 7 bases. CDR1 and CDR2 from the germline V gene are SEHNR and FQNEAQ (reference sequence). The length of the CDR3 is 14 residues.

The chain is built from TRBV28 and TRBJ1-2, with a weak D call TRBD1 (5 bases). V was clipped by 9 bases and J by 4 bases, with 12 bases between them. CDR3 length equals 12 residues. Germline loops: CDR1 MDHEN, CDR2 SYDVKM. The CDR3 protein is CASYGTGYGYTF. The CDR3 DNA sequence: TGTGCCAGTTACGGGACTGGCTATGGCTACACCTTC.

The rearrangement uses TRBV20-1 and TRBJ2-5, with TRBD1 matching 7 bases. In germline, CDR1 is DFQATT, CDR2 SNEGSKA (reference sequence). V lost 6 bases, J lost 4 bases, and 11 bases stayed unmatched. The CDR3 loop spans 14 amino acids. This chain's CDR3 is CSASSVTGPETQYF. Here the CDR3 DNA reads TGCAGTGCCTCGTCTGTGACAGGGCCAGAGACCCAGTACTTC.

This clonotype showed up many times. The V and J genes are TRBV20-1 and TRBJ2-3; 9 bases agree with TRBD2. J gave up 2 bases and V 3 bases, and 6 bases lay outside the gene matches. This CDR3 has 15 residues. Germline V lookup: CDR1 DFQATT, CDR2 SNEGSKA (reference sequence). The CDR3 reads CSASPPSGITDTQYF. Written as DNA, the CDR3 is TGCAGTGCTAGTCCGCCTAGCGGGATCACAGATACGCAGTATTTT.